Only a few counts were recorded for the clone carrying this T cell receptor (beta chain). Its antigen is not identified. From the reads, TCRdb called clonotypes with MiXCR, one entry per CDR3 protein. The data hold hundreds of thousands of distinct CDR3 sequences, with 24% observed a single time. Germline V gives CDR1 SQVTM, CDR2 ANQGSEA. The CDR3 consists of 14 residues. The junction had 9 bases not matched to a gene; V was cut back by 4 bases and J by 7 bases. The data were obtained in a study of T cell repertoires in cytomegalovirus infection. The overall study: Public TCR beta signatures marked donors with CMV infection and the matching HLA.

Study-level results: Cumulative frequency of public TCR beta families picked out carriers of CMV plus the relevant HLA. Across the ex vivo response, the dominant clonotypes were HLA-C-restricted CMV-specific TCR beta clonotypes.

The sample taken for sequencing was CD8+ T cells from PBMCs. The sequence came from a human donor in good health (CMV status not recorded). Some clones in this sample may be carry-over from other donors' samples. The chain links TRBV29-1 to TRBJ2-1; 8 bases fit TRBD1. The CDR3 spells CSVVGQGAFNEQFF. The CDR3 DNA sequence: TGCAGCGTTGTTGGGCAGGGGGCGTTTAATGAGCAGTTCTTC.